This T cell receptor (beta chain) was obtained from a study of T cells in Graves' hyperthyroidism and ophthalmopathy. Extraction of PBMCs used about 9.2 ml of fresh peripheral blood. Amplified TCR beta CDR3 regions derived from RNA transcripts. The HTBI set primed first-round TCR CDR3 RT-PCR. TCRdb used MiXCR to reprocess the multiplex PCR reads, holding one entry per CDR3 protein. The table records more than 650,000 distinct CDR3 sequences, around 13% of them present only once. The CDR3 runs 15 residues. Germline lookup yields CDR1 MNHEY and CDR2 SVGAGI. Trimming pared 0 bases from V and 10 bases from J, leaving 18 bases between. In this sample, this clonotype turned up a few times. Its antigen is not known. Study outcomes and limitations: Most thyroid clonotypes expanded above 0.001 appeared in blood too.

Sequenced sample: blood. This chain connects TRBV6-5 to TRBJ1-1; maybe TRBD1 (6 bases). The clonotype originates from a woman younger than 35 with Graves' hyperthyroidism. The CDR3 sequence is CASSYSRDTPEAAFF. CDR3 coding DNA: TGTGCCAGCAGTTACTCGCGGGACACACCCGAGGCAGCTTTCTTT.